This TCR beta chain was observed in a study of blood T cell repertoires in COVID-19. Study context: In each case, the material was cDNA or gDNA derived from T cells, B-cell-depleted T cells, or PBMCs.

The CDR3 totals 16 residues. Data came from immunoSEQ multiplex PCR; TCRdb stores just in-frame clones and leaves some out. The sample yields fewer than 30,000 clones, approximately 90% seen once. This rearrangement joins TRBV21-1 to TRBJ1-2; no check of the table's D call, TRBD1, against the DNA was made. TRBV21-1 is labeled a pseudogene. The origin of this receptor is a man between 60 and 75 years old with acute or convalescent COVID-19. Sequenced material: peripheral blood. As DNA, the CDR3 is TGTGCCAGCAGCAAAAAGACAGGGGTAGCAGGCTATGGCTACACCTTC. Translating gives CASSKKTGVAGYGYTF.